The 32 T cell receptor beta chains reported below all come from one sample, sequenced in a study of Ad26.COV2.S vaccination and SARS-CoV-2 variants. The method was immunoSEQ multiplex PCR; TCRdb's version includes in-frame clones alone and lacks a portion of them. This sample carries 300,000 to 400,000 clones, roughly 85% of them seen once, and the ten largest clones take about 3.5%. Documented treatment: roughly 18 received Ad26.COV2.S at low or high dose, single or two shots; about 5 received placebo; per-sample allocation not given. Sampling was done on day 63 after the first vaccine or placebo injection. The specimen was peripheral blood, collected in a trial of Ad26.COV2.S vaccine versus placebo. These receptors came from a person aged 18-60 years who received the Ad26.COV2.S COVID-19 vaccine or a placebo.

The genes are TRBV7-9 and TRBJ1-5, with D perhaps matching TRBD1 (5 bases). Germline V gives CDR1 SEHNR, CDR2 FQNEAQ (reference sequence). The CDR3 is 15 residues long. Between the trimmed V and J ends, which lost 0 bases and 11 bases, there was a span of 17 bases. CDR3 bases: TGTGCCAGCAGCTTAGCAGGGACCCCTCACCCAGCCCAGCATTTT. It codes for CASSLAGTPHPAQHF.

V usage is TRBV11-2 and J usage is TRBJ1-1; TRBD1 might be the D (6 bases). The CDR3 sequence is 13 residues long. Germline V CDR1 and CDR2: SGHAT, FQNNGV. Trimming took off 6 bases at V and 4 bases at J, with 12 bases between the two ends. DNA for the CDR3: TGTGCCAGCAGGACAACAGGGATCACTGAAGCTTTCTTT. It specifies CASRTTGITEAFF.

The CDR3 DNA sequence: TGTGCCAGTAGTACCGGGACAGGGGCATGGTCGCCCCAGCATTTT. The encoded protein is CASSTGTGAWSPQHF. V usage is TRBV19 and J usage is TRBJ1-5; TRBD1 matches at 10 bases. V gave up 4 bases and J gave up 9 bases; unmatched junction bases: 9. Germline V gives CDR1 LNHDA, CDR2 SQIVND (reference sequence). The CDR3 covers 15 residues.

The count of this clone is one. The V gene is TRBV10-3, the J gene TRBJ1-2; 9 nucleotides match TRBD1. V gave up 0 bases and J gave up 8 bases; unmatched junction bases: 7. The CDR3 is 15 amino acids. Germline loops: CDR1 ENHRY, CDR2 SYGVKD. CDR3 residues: CAISESRGQGSGYTF. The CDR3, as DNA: TGTGCCATCAGTGAGTCGAGGGGACAGGGAAGCGGCTACACCTTC.

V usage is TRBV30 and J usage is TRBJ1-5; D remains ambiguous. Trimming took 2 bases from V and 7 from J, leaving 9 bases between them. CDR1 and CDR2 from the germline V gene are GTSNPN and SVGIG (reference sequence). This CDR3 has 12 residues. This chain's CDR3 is CAWSLNEQPQHF. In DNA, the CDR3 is TGTGCCTGGAGTCTGAACGAGCAGCCCCAGCATTTT. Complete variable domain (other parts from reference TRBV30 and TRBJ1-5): SQTIHQWPATLVQPVGSPLSLECTVEGTSNPNLYWYRQAAGRGLQLLFYSVGIGQISSEVPQNLSASRPQDRQFILSSKKLLLSDSGFYLCAWSLNEQPQHFGDGTRLSIL.

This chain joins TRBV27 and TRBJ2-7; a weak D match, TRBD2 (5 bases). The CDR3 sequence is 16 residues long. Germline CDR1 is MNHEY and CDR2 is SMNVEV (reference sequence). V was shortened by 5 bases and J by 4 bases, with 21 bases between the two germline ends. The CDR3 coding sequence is TGTGCCAGCAGTGCGAGCTTAATCCGGGAAGATTACGAGCAGTACTTC. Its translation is CASSASLIREDYEQYF.

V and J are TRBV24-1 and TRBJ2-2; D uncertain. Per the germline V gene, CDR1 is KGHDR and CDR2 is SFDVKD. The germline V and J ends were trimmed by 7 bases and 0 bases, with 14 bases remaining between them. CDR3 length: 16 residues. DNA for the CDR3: TGTGCCACCAGCGCATTGACTGGCGCGAACACCGGGGAGCTGTTTTTT. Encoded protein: CATSALTGANTGELFF.

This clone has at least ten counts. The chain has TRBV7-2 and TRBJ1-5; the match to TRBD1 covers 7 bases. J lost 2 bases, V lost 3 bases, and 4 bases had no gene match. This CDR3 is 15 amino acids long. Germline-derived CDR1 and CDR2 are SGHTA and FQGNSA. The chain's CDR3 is CASSFGTVGNQPQHF. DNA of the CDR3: TGTGCCAGCAGCTTTGGGACAGTGGGCAATCAGCCCCAGCATTTT.

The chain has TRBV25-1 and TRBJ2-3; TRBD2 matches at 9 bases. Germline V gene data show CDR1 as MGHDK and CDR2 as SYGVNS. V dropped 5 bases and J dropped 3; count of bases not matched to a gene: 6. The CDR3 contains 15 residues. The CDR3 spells CASSLLAGGTDTQYF. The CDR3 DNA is TGTGCCAGCAGTCTACTAGCGGGTGGGACAGATACGCAGTATTTT.

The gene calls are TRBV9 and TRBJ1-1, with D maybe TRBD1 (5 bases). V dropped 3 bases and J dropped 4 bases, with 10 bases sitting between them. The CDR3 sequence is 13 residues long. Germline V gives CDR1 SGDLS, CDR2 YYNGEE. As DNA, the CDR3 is TGTGCCAGCAGCGCTGGGGGGGGCACTGAAGCTTTCTTT. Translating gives CASSAGGGTEAFF. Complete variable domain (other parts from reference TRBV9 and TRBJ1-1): DSGVTQTPKHLITATGQRVTLRCSPRSGDLSVYWYQQSLDQGLQFLIQYYNGEERAKGNILERFSAQQFPDLHSELNLSSLELGDSALYFCASSAGGGTEAFFGQGTRLTVV.

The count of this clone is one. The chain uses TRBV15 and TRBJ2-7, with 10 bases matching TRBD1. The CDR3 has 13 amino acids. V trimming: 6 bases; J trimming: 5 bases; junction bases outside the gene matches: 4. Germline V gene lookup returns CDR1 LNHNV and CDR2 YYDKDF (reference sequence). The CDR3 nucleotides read TGTGCCACCAGTAGGGACAGGGGTAACGAGCAGTACTTC. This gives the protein CATSRDRGNEQYF. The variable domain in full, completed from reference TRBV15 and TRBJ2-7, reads DAMVIQNPRYQVTQFGKPVTLSCSQTLNHNVMYWYQQKSSQAPKLLFHYYDKDFNNEADTPDNFQSRRPNTSFCFLDIRSPGLGDTAMYLCATSRDRGNEQYFGPGTRLTVT.

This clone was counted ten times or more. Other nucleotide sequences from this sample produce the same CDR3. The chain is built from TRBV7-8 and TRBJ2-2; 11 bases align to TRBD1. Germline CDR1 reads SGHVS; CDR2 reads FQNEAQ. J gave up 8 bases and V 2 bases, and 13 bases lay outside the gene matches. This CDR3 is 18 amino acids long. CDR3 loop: CASSLRTGGGMGNGELFF. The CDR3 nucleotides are TGTGCCAGCAGCTTAAGGACAGGGGGCGGGATGGGCAATGGGGAGCTGTTTTTT.

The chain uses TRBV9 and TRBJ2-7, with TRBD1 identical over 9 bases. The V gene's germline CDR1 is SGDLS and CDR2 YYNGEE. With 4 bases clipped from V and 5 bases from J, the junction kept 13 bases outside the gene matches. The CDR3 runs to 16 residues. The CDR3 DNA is TGTGCCAGCAGCCCAAGATGGGGACAGGGTCTCCACGAGCAGTACTTC. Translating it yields CASSPRWGQGLHEQYF.

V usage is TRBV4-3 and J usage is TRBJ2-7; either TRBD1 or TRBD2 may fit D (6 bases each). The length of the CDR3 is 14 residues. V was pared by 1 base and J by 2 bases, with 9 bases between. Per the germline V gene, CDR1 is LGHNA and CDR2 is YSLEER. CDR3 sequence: CASSQGRGAYEQYF. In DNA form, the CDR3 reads TGCGCCAGCAGCCAAGGTAGGGGGGCCTACGAGCAGTACTTC.

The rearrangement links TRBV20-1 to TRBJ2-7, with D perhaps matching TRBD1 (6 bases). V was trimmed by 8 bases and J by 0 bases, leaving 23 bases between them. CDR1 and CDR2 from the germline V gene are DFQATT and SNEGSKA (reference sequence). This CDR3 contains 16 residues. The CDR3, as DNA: TGCAGTCCTGGTGGAGGTAGCAAAGGGGGCTCCTACGAGCAGTACTTC. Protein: CSPGGGSKGGSYEQYF.

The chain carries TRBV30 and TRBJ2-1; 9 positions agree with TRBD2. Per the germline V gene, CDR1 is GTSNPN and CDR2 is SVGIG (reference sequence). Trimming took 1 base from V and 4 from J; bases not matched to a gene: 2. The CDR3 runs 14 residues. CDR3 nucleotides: TGTGCCTGGAGTGGGCTAGCGGGATACAATGAGCAGTTCTTC. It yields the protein CAWSGLAGYNEQFF.

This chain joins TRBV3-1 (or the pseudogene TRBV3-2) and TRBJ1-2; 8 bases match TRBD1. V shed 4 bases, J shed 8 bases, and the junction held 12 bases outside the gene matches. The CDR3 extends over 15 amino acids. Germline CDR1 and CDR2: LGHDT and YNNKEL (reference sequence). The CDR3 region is CASSPRTGKTHGYTF. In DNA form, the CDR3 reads TGTGCCAGCAGCCCACGGACAGGGAAGACACACGGCTACACCTTC.

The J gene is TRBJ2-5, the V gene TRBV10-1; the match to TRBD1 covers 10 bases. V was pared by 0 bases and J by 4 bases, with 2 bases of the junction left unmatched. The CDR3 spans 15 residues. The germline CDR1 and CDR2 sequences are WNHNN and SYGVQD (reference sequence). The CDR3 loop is CASSESGTGVETQYF. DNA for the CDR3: TGCGCCAGCAGTGAGTCCGGGACAGGGGTAGAGACCCAGTACTTC.

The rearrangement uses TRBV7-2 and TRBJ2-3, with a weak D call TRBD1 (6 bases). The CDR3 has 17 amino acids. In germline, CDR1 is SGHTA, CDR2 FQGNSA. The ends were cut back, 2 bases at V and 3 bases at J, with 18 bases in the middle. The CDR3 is CASSLNPQGRGTDTQYF. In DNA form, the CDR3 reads TGTGCCAGCAGCTTAAATCCACAGGGAAGAGGAACAGATACGCAGTATTTT.

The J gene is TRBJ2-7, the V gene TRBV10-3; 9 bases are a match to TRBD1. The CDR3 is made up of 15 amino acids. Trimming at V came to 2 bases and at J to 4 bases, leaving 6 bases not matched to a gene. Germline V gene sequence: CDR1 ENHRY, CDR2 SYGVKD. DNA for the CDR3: TGTGCCATCAGTGAGCCGGGGACAGGGAGGTACGAGCAGTACTTC. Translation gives CAISEPGTGRYEQYF.

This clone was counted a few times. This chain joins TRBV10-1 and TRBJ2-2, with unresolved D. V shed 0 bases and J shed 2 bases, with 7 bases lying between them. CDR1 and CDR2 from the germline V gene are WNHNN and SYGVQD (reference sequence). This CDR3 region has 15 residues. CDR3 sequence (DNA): TGCGCCAGCAGTGAGTCGATTGGCAACACCGGGGAGCTGTTTTTT. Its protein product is CASSESIGNTGELFF.

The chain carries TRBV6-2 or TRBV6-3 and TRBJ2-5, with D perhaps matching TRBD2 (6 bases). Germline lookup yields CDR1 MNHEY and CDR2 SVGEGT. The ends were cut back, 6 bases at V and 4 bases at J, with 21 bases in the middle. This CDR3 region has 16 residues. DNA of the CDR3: TGTGCCAGCAGCGAACTTGGGGTAGCGGTTCCAGAGACCCAGTACTTC. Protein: CASSELGVAVPETQYF.

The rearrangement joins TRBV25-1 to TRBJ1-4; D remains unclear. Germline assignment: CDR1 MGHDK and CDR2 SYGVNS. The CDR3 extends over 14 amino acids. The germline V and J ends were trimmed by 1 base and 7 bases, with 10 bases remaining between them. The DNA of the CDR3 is TGTGCCAGCAGTGAATGGGGATGGAGTGAAAAACTGTTTTTT. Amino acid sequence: CASSEWGWSEKLFF.

CDR3 amino acids: CATSVTSNEQFF. The CDR3 DNA sequence: TGTGCCACCAGTGTAACTAGCAATGAGCAGTTCTTC. V gene TRBV24-1 combines with J gene TRBJ2-1; D might be TRBD2 (5 bases). V gave up 5 bases and J gave up 6 bases, with 7 bases separating them. The CDR3 is made up of 12 amino acids. Germline V lookup: CDR1 KGHDR, CDR2 SFDVKD.

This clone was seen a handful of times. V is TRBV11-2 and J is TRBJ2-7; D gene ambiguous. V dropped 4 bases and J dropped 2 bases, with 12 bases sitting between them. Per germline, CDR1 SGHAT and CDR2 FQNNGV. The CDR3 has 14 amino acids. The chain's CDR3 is CASSSSTGPYEQYF. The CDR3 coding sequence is TGTGCCAGCAGCTCGTCAACTGGACCCTACGAGCAGTACTTC.

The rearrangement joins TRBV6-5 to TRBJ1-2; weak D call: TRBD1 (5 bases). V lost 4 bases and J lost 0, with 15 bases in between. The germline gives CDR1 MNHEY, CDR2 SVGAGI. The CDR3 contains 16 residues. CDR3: CASSLGWGTTNYGYTF. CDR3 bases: TGTGCCAGCAGTTTGGGGTGGGGCACCACTAACTATGGCTACACCTTC.

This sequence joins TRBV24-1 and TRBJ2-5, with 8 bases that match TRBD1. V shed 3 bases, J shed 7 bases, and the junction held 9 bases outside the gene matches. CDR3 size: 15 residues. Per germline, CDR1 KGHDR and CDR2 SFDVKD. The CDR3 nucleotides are TGTGCCACCAGTGATCCAAAGACAGGGGCCGGGACCCAGTACTTC. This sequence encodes CATSDPKTGAGTQYF.

CDR3 sequence reads: CASSKIAGRAQETQYF. In DNA, the CDR3 is TGTGCCAGTAGTAAAATAGCGGGCCGAGCCCAAGAGACCCAGTACTTC. V usage is TRBV19 and J usage is TRBJ2-5; TRBD2 agrees at 7 bases. The V gene end was trimmed by 4 bases and the J gene end by 1 base; junction bases not matched to a gene: 9. CDR3 length equals 16 residues. The V gene's germline CDR1 is LNHDA and CDR2 SQIVND (reference sequence).

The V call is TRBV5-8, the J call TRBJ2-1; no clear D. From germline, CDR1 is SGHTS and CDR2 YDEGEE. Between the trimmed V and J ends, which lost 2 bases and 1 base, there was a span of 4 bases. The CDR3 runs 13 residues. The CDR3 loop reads CASSFQSYNEQFF. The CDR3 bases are TGTGCCAGCAGCTTCCAGTCCTACAATGAGCAGTTCTTC.

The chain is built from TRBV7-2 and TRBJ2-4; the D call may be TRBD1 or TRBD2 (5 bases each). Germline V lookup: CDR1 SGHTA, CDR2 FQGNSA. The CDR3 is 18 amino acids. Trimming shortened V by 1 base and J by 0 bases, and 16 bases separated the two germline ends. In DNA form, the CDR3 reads TGTGCCAGCAGCTTAGTGGGGGAGACCGCAGTAGCCAAAAACATTCAGTACTTC. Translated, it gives CASSLVGETAVAKNIQYF. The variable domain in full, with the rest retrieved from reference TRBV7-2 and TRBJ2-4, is GAGVSQSPSNKVTEKGKDVELRCDPISGHTALYWYRQSLGQGLEFLIYFQGNSAPDKSGLPSDRFSAERTGGSVSTLTIQRTQQEDSAVYLCASSLVGETAVAKNIQYFGAGTRLSVL.

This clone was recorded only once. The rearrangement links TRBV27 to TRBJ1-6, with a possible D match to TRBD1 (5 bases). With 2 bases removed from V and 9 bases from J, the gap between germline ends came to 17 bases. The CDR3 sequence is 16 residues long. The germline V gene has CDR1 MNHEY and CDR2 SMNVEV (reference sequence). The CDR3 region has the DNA TGTGCCAGCAGTTTACGGGACGACGGGCGGAGTTCACCCCTCCACTTT. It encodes CASSLRDDGRSSPLHF.

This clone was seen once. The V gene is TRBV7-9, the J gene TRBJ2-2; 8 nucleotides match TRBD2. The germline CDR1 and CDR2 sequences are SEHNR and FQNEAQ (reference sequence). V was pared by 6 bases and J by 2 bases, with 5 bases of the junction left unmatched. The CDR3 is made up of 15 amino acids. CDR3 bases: TGTGCCAGCAGTTCTAGCGGGTTAAACACCGGGGAGCTGTTTTTT. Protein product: CASSSSGLNTGELFF.